The text below deals with one TCR beta chain. Its matching antigen is unknown. This sample was included in a study of CD8+ T cells in alopecia areata. Study background: Those treated were given oral tofacitinib at 5 to 10 mg twice daily.

Per the germline V gene, CDR1 is LNHDA and CDR2 is SQIVND (reference sequence). Germline trimming cut 3 bases from V and 2 bases from J; bases unmatched to any gene: 5. CDR3 length: 15 amino acids. Isolated RNA was reverse transcribed into cDNA used as the sequencing template. The protocol was immunoSEQ multiplex PCR, while the TCRdb copy is restricted to in-frame clones and leaves out a portion. Of over 150,000 clones listed, about 48% were seen once; the top ten hold roughly a tenth. Sample treatment: oral pan-JAK inhibitor, 5-10 mg twice daily. Sorting from PBMCs produced CD4+ and CD8+ T cells. Study findings and constraints: Researchers say the link of baseline CD8+ expansion to response remains uncertain, with one nonresponder. Clonality in the scalp and expanded CD8+ clones ranked among the top 100 were significantly decreased by tofacitinib.

The sequencing here drew on CD8+ T cells sorted from blood, taken at week 24, from a patient treated with tofacitinib. The chain recombines TRBV19 with TRBJ2-3; 7 nucleotides align to TRBD2. The TCR sequence derives from a human donor with alopecia areata. The CDR3 here is CASSISAGVTDTQYF. The CDR3 DNA reads as TGTGCCAGTAGTATCAGCGCGGGGGTCACAGATACGCAGTATTTT.